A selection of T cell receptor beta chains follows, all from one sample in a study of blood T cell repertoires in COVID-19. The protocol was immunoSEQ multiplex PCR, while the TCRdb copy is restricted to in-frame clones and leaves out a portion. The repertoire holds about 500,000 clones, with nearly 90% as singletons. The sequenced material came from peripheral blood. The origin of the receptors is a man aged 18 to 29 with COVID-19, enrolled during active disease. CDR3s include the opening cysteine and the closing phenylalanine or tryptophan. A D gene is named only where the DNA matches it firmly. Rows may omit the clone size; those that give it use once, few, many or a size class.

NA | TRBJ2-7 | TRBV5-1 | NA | CASSPDTYEQYF | TGCGCCAGCAGCCCGGACACCTACGAGCAGTACTTC
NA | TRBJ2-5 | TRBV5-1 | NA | CASSSGGGLETQYF | TGCGCCAGCAGCTCGGGCGGGGGCCTCGAGACCCAGTACTTC
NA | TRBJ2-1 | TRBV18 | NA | CASSPRRENEQFF | TGTGCCAGCTCACCAAGACGGGAGAATGAGCAGTTCTTC
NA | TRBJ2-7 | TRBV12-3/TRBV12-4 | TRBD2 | CASSRAGVNEQYF | TGTGCCAGCAGTCGAGCGGGGGTCAACGAGCAGTACTTC
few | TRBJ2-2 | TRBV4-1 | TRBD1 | CASSQVGTVGELFF | TGCGCCAGCAGCCAAGTCGGGACAGTCGGCGAGCTGTTTTTT
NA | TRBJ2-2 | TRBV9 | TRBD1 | CASSLGQGNTGELFF | TGTGCCAGCAGCTTGGGACAGGGGAACACCGGGGAGCTGTTTTTT
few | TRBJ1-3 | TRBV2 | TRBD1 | CASRDRGQGNTIYF | TGTGCCAGCAGGGACAGGGGGCAAGGAAACACCATATATTTT
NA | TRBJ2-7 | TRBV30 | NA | CAWSKRGLNHEQYF | TGTGCCTGGAGTAAAAGGGGCCTGAACCACGAGCAGTACTTC
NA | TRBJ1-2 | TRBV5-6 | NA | CASSLTGTYGYTF | TGTGCCAGCAGCTTGACAGGGACCTATGGCTACACCTTC
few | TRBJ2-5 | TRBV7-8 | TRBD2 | CASSLAGGGAGETQYF | TGTGCCAGCAGCTTAGCCGGCGGGGGGGCCGGTGAGACCCAGTACTTC
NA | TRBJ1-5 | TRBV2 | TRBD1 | CASRRTGDQPQHF | TGTGCCAGCAGACGCACAGGGGATCAGCCCCAGCATTTT
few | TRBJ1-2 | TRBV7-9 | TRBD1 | CASSSYRGGYTF | TGTGCCAGCAGCTCCTACAGGGGTGGCTACACCTTC
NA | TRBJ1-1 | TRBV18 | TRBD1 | CASSPDRLMNTEAFF | TGTGCCAGCTCACCGGACAGGCTCATGAACACTGAAGCTTTCTTT
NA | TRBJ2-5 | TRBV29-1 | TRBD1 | CSASGGLGETQYF | TGCAGCGCCTCAGGGGGCTTGGGGGAGACCCAGTACTTC
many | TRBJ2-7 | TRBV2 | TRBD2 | CASTLGLAVSRYEQYF | TGTGCCAGCACCCTGGGACTAGCGGTATCACGGTACGAGCAGTACTTC
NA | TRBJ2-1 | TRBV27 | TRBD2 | CASSFSPVQRDYNEQFF | TGTGCCAGCAGTTTCTCCCCAGTCCAGCGGGACTACAATGAGCAGTTCTTC
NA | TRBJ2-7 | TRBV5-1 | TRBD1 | CASSLTGGAYEQYF | TGCGCCAGCAGCTTGACAGGGGGCGCCTACGAGCAGTACTTC
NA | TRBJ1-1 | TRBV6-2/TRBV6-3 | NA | CASSYRGWSAATEAFF | TGTGCCAGCAGTTACCGAGGGTGGTCTGCGGCCACTGAAGCTTTCTTT
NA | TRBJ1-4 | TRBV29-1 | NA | CSVGSGDEKLFF | TGCAGCGTTGGAAGTGGAGACGAAAAACTGTTTTTT
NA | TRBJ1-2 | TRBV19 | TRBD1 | CASRDRAVGYTF | TGTGCCAGTAGGGACAGGGCGGTTGGCTACACCTTC
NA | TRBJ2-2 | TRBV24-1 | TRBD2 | CATSGLAVNTGELFF | TGTGCCACCAGTGGCCTAGCGGTTAACACCGGGGAGCTGTTTTTT
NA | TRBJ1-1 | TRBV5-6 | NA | CASSFTGNTEAFF | TGTGCCAGCAGCTTCACTGGGAACACTGAAGCTTTCTTT
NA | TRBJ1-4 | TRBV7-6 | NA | CASSPTGINEKLFF | TGTGCCAGCAGCCCGACGGGGATTAATGAAAAACTGTTTTTT
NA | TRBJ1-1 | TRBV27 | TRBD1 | CASSPRYQGAKAFF | TGTGCCAGCAGTCCCCGATATCAGGGGGCGAAAGCTTTCTTT
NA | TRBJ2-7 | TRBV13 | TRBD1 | CASSLDRGSYEQYF | TGTGCCAGCAGCTTAGACAGGGGGTCCTACGAGCAGTACTTC
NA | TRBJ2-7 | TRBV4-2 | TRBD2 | CASSQVSSGTYEQYF | TGTGCCAGCAGCCAAGTTTCCAGCGGGACCTACGAGCAGTACTTC
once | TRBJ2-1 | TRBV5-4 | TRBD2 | CASRPNPGLASVYNEQFF | TGTGCCAGCAGGCCTAACCCGGGACTAGCTTCCGTTTACAATGAGCAGTTCTTC
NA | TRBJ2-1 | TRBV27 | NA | CASSLSWRANEQFF | TGTGCCAGCAGTTTATCGTGGAGGGCCAATGAGCAGTTCTTC
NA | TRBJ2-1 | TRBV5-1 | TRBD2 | CASSLGLAGDSEQFF | TGCGCCAGCAGCTTGGGGCTAGCGGGAGACAGTGAGCAGTTCTTC
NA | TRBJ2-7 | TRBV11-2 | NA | CASTRTAPSYEQYF | TGTGCCAGCACCCGGACTGCCCCTTCCTACGAGCAGTACTTC
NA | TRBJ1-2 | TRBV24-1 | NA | CATSDFRVGYGYTF | TGTGCCACCAGTGATTTCAGGGTCGGCTATGGCTACACCTTC
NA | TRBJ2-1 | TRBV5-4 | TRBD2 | CASSQQRGALGNEQFF | TGTGCCAGCAGCCAGCAGCGGGGGGCTCTCGGGAATGAGCAGTTCTTC
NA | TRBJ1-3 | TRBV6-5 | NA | CASSLDRFTGNTIYF | TGTGCCAGCAGCCTTGACAGGTTCACTGGAAACACCATATATTTT
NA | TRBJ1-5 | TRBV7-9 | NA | CASSEGGQPQHF | TGTGCCAGCAGCGAGGGTGGTCAGCCCCAGCATTTT
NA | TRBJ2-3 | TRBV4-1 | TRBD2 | CASSQVKAGGVTDTQYF | TGCGCCAGCAGCCAAGTAAAAGCGGGAGGGGTTACAGATACGCAGTATTTT
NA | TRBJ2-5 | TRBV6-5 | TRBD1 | CASSYEGAGETQYF | TGTGCCAGCAGTTACGAGGGGGCGGGAGAGACCCAGTACTTC
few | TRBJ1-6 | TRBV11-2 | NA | CASSFEGNSPLHF | TGTGCCAGCAGCTTTGAGGGAAATTCACCCCTCCACTTT
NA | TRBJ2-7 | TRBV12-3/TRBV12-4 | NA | CASSSIVSYEQYF | TGTGCCAGCAGTTCGATAGTATCCTACGAGCAGTACTTC